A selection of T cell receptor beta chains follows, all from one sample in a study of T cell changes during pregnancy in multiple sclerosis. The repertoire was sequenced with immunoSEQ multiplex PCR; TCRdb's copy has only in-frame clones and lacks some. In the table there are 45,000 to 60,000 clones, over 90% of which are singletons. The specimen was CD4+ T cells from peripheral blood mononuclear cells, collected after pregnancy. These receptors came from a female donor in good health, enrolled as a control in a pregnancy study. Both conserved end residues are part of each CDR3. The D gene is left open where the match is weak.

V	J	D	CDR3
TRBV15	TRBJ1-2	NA	CATSITGLNYGYTF
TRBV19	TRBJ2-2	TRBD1	CASSREGTETGELFF
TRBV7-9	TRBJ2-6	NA	CASSALSGANVLTF
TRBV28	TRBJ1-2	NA	CASSWGDRPNYGYTF
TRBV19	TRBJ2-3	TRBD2	CASTLSGGGRTTF
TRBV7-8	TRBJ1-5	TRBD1	CASSFRPGDRVGNQPQHF
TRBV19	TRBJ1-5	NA	CASSIDPGRNQPQHF
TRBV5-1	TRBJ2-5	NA	CASSLVRGGETQYF
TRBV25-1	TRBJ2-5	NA	CASSVGVQETQYF
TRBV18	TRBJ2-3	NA	CASSPSPRTSTDTQYF
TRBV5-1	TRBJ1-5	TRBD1	CASSPTGGNQPQHF
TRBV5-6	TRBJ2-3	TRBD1	CASSLWDRDTDTQYF
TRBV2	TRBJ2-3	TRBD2	CASSVSGGVSDTQYF
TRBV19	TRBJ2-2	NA	CASSISGLTAGELFF
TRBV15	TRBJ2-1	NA	CATSRDLAPNEQFF
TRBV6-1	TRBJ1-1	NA	CASTAGATEAFF
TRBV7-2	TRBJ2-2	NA	CASSYSTPGRSTGELFF
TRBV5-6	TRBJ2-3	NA	CASSAGPFASTDTQYF
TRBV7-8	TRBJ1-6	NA	CASSSTERSSPLHF
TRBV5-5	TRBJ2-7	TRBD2	CASSKSGTSGGYEQYF
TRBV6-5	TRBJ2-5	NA	CASSPHKETQYF
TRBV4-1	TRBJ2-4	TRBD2	CASSPVLVRGGTDKNIQYF
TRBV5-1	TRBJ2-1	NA	CASSPIVDNEQFF
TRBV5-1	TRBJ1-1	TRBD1	CASSSKTGGYTEAFF
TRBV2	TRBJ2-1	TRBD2	CASSRPGLAGGPDNEQFF
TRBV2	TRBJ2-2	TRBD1	CASRVQGAGTGELFF
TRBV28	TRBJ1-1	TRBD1	CASSSTGGTEAFF
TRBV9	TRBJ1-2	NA	CASSPDILYGYTF
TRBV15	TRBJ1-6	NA	CATSRRSGIGVSPLHF